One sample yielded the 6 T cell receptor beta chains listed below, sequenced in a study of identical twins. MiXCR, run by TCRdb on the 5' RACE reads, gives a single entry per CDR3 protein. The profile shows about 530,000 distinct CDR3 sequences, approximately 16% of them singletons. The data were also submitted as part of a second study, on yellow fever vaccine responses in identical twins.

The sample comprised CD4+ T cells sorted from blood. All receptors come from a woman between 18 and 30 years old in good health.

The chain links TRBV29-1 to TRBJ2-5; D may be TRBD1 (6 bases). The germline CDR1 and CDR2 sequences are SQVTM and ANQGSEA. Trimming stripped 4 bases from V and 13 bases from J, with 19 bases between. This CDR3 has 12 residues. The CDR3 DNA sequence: TGCAGCGTTGTACAGGGTTCCCAGGTCTGGTACTTC. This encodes CSVVQGSQVWYF.

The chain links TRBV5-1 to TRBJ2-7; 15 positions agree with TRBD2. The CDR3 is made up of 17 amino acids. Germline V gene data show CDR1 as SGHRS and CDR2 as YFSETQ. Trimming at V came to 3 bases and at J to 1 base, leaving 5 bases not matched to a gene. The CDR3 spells CASSWGTSGRSSYEQYF. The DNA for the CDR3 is TGCGCCAGCAGCTGGGGGACTAGCGGGAGGTCTTCCTACGAGCAGTACTTC.

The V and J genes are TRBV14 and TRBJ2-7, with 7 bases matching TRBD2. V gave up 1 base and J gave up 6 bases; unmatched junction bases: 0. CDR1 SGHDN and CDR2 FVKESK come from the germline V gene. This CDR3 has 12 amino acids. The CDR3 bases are TGTGCCAGCAGCCAAGGGACTAGCGAGCAGTACGTC. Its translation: CASSQGTSEQYV.

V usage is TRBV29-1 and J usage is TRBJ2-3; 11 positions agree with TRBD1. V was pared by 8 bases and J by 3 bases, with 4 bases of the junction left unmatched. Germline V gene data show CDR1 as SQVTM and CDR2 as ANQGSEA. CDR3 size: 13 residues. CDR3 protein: CSFGTGGTDTQYF. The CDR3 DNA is TGCAGCTTCGGGACAGGGGGTACAGATACGCAGTATTTT.

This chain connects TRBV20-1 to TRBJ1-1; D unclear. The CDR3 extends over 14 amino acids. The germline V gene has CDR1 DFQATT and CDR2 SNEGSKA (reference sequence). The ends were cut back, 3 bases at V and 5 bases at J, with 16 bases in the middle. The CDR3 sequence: CSASSGPRETEAFF. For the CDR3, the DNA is TGCAGTGCTAGTTCGGGTCCGCGAGAGACTGAAGCTTTCTTT.

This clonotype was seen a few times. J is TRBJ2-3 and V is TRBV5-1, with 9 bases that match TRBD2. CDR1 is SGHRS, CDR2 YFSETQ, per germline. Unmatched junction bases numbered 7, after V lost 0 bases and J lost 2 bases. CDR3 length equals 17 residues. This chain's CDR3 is CASSLVLAGQYTDTQYF. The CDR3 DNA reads TGCGCCAGCAGCTTGGTTCTAGCGGGGCAGTACACAGATACGCAGTATTTT.